The T cell receptor beta chain described here comes from a study of blood T cell repertoires in COVID-19. On the study more broadly: PBMCs, B-cell-depleted T cells, or T cells were the source of the cDNA or gDNA that made up the material.

This clone has just one count. Assay: immunoSEQ multiplex PCR; the TCRdb copy retains only in-frame clones and omits some. The sample includes 250,000 to 300,000 clones, 82% of them seen just once. The germline V gene encodes CDR1 WNHNN and CDR2 SYGVQD (reference sequence). J was trimmed by 4 bases and V by 6 bases; bases with no gene match: 5. The CDR3 contains 13 residues. The V call is TRBV10-1, the J call TRBJ1-1; 7 bases match TRBD1. The receptor comes from a man aged 35-49 years who had been exposed to COVID-19. Sequencing was done on a sample of PBMCs or T cells enriched from blood (not recorded which). This CDR3 is CASSPGQLTEAFF. DNA for the CDR3: TGCGCCAGCAGCCCGGGACAGCTCACTGAAGCTTTCTTT.